Included here is one TCR beta chain sequence, with context. Assay: immunoSEQ multiplex PCR; the TCRdb copy retains only in-frame clones and omits some. The sample consists of under 100,000 clones, about nine tenths of them appearing once. This specimen comes from a study of PD-1 blockade in classical Hodgkin lymphoma. CDR1 is MGHRA, CDR2 YSYEKL, per germline. This CDR3 contains 14 residues. Unmatched junction bases numbered 6, after V lost 4 bases and J lost 5 bases. Every patient had relapsed following autologous stem cell transplantation, and cohorts differed in brentuximab vedotin exposure. Source: peripheral blood mononuclear cells (PBMCs), taken before the second cycle of nivolumab. The chain employs TRBV4-1 and TRBJ2-5, with 8 positions matching TRBD2. This TCR came from a human donor with classical Hodgkin lymphoma. CDR3 protein: CASSLSGGSETQYF. Written as DNA, the CDR3 is TGCGCCAGCAGCCTCAGCGGGGGTAGCGAGACCCAGTACTTC.